These 24 T cell receptor beta chains originate from one sample sequenced in a study of T-cell reconstitution after alpha-beta-depleted transplantation in children. It was with unique molecular identifiers that the TCRbeta library was prepared. TCRdb independently ran MiXCR on the PCR reads; one entry per CDR3 protein. The data hold 440,000 or so distinct CDR3 sequences, with 11% observed a single time. Sequenced material: PBMCs from the stem cell graft donor, taken from the stem cell graft. The receptor source for this set is a human donor who donated a stem cell graft to a child with acute myeloid leukemia.

In its sample, this clonotype was seen many times. This chain uses TRBV5-1 with TRBJ2-1; D ambiguous. There are 12 residues in the CDR3. Germline V CDR1 and CDR2: SGHRS, YFSETQ. The V end was cut by 0 bases, the J end by 7 bases, with 5 bases between. CDR3 sequence (DNA): TGCGCCAGCAGCTTGGTACGAAATGAGCAGTTCTTC. Residues: CASSLVRNEQFF.

Many counts were recorded for this clonotype. V usage is TRBV20-1 and J usage is TRBJ1-4; no clear D gene. This CDR3 has 14 amino acids. Trimming pared 4 bases from V and 4 bases from J, leaving 13 bases between. Germline CDR1 DFQATT, CDR2 SNEGSKA (reference sequence). The CDR3 DNA reads TGCAGTGCTACAGAACCGCCCCTTAATGAAAAACTGTTTTTT. Translating it yields CSATEPPLNEKLFF.

This clonotype was detected many times. The chain links TRBV20-1 to TRBJ2-7; D unresolved. Trimming shortened V by 0 bases and J by 2 bases, and 14 bases separated the two germline ends. CDR3 length: 15 amino acids. Germline V CDR1 and CDR2: DFQATT, SNEGSKA (reference sequence). Here the CDR3 reads CSARDSAASPYEQYF. In DNA form, the CDR3 reads TGCAGTGCTAGAGATAGTGCAGCCTCCCCCTACGAGCAGTACTTC.

The rearrangement uses TRBV5-1 and TRBJ2-3; 12 nucleotides agree with TRBD2. V trimming: 4 bases; J trimming: 5 bases; junction bases outside the gene matches: 8. CDR3 size: 16 residues. The germline gives CDR1 SGHRS, CDR2 YFSETQ. CDR3 sequence: CASSTSSGGALDTQYF. In DNA form, the CDR3 reads TGCGCCAGCAGCACCTCTAGCGGGGGGGCCTTAGATACGCAGTATTTT.

This clonotype was recorded a few times. The rearrangement links TRBV4-1 to TRBJ2-2, with D perhaps matching TRBD2 (6 bases). Germline CDR1 is MGHRA and CDR2 is YSYEKL. Trimming took off 3 bases at V and 1 base at J, with 12 bases between the two ends. The CDR3 is made up of 16 amino acids. The CDR3 protein is CASSHPLARNTGELFF. In DNA, the CDR3 is TGCGCCAGCAGCCACCCCCTAGCGCGGAACACCGGGGAGCTGTTTTTT.

V is TRBV20-1 and J is TRBJ1-2; 7 nucleotides line up with TRBD1. This CDR3 is 14 amino acids long. Trimming cost V 2 bases and J 6 bases; bases outside gene matches: 9. Germline assignment: CDR1 DFQATT and CDR2 SNEGSKA (reference sequence). The CDR3 spells CSARPFDRDDGYTF. In DNA form, the CDR3 reads TGCAGTGCTAGACCTTTCGACAGGGACGATGGCTACACCTTC.

This chain connects TRBV6-2 or TRBV6-3 to TRBJ1-1; 7 nucleotides agree with TRBD1. The CDR3 consists of 18 residues. V was pared by 0 bases and J by 1 base, with 11 bases of the junction left unmatched. In germline, CDR1 is MNHEY, CDR2 SVGEGT. CDR3 region: CASSYSRIFEGANTEAFF. CDR3 bases: TGTGCCAGCAGTTACTCGAGAATTTTCGAGGGGGCGAACACTGAAGCTTTCTTT.

This clonotype was counted between two and nine times. The V and J genes are TRBV2 and TRBJ2-1; no firm D call. V was shortened by 4 bases and J by 4 bases, with 8 bases between the two germline ends. CDR1 is SNHLY, CDR2 FYNNEI, per germline. This CDR3 is built from 13 residues. The CDR3 nucleotides read TGTGCCAGCAGTGTAGTCCGGTACAATGAGCAGTTCTTC. The encoded protein is CASSVVRYNEQFF.

This clonotype was picked up a small number of times. This sequence joins TRBV5-1 and TRBJ2-7; 7 positions match TRBD1. The CDR3 is 16 residues long. CDR1 is SGHRS, CDR2 YFSETQ, per germline. V trimming: 4 bases; J trimming: 0 bases; junction bases outside the gene matches: 10. CDR3 coding DNA: TGCGCCAGCAGCCTCAAAGGGGGCTCTAGCTCCTACGAGCAGTACTTC. Amino acid sequence: CASSLKGGSSSYEQYF.

This clonotype was seen only a few times. The J gene is TRBJ2-1, the V gene TRBV5-1, with TRBD1 identical over 8 bases. This CDR3 is built from 18 residues. The V gene's germline CDR1 is SGHRS and CDR2 YFSETQ. V dropped 4 bases and J dropped 5; count of bases not matched to a gene: 17. Written as DNA, the CDR3 is TGCGCCAGCAGCCTCGGACAGGGACGGGAGTGGAGGGACAATGAGCAGTTCTTC. This encodes CASSLGQGREWRDNEQFF.

This clonotype occurred many times. The germline gene is not matched at one end of the junction; a read error may be the cause. The rearrangement links TRBV28 to TRBJ1-5; 7 nucleotides match TRBD1. The CDR3 is 13 residues long. Germline CDR1 is MDHEN and CDR2 is SYDVKM. The chain's CDR3 is CTSSPTGPQPQHF. The CDR3 coding sequence is TGCACCTCCTCTCCGACAGGGCCTCAGCCCCAGCATTTT.

The chain employs TRBV6-5 and TRBJ1-2; D is ambiguous. Germline CDR1 and CDR2: MNHEY and SVGAGI. The CDR3 totals 17 residues. With 0 bases removed from V and 11 bases from J, the gap between germline ends came to 25 bases. CDR3 nucleotides: TGTGCCAGCAGTTACTCGAACCCCGCCTTTTCACAGCCCAGTTACACCTTC. It encodes CASSYSNPAFSQPSYTF.

There are a few counts of this clonotype. The chain links TRBV20-1 to TRBJ1-5; D might be TRBD1 (6 bases). Trimming pared 5 bases from V and 13 bases from J, leaving 27 bases between. CDR1 DFQATT and CDR2 SNEGSKA come from the germline V gene (reference sequence). The CDR3 covers 15 residues. CDR3 DNA: TGCAGTGCTCAAGGGGGGGCGCAGGGGACTCGTCCTCAGCATTTT. Translated, it gives CSAQGGAQGTRPQHF.

The V gene is TRBV12-5, the J gene TRBJ2-1, with TRBD1 matching 7 bases. Germline trimming cut 3 bases from V and 6 bases from J; bases unmatched to any gene: 2. CDR3 size: 13 residues. CDR1 and CDR2 from the germline V gene are LGHNT and FRNRAP. The CDR3 region is CASGFRQGNEQFF. The DNA of the CDR3 is TGTGCTAGTGGTTTCCGACAGGGCAATGAGCAGTTCTTC.

This clonotype occurred a few times. The chain recombines TRBV7-9 with TRBJ2-3, with a possible D match to TRBD2 (6 bases). This CDR3 has 14 amino acids. The ends were cut back, 4 bases at V and 3 bases at J, with 11 bases in the middle. Germline V gene data show CDR1 as SEHNR and CDR2 as FQNEAQ (reference sequence). CDR3 coding DNA: TGTGCCAGCAGCTCCGCGGGACGAACAGATACGCAGTATTTT. It yields the protein CASSSAGRTDTQYF.

This clonotype has just a few counts. This rearrangement joins TRBV7-6 to TRBJ2-1; the D gene is possibly TRBD2 (5 bases). CDR3 length equals 15 residues. CDR1 and CDR2 (germline): SGHVS, FNYEAQ. V was pared by 5 bases and J by 0 bases, with 11 bases between. As DNA, the CDR3 is TGTGCCAGCAGCGAGGGTACAAACTCCTACAATGAGCAGTTCTTC. Translating it yields CASSEGTNSYNEQFF. The whole variable domain, filled in from reference TRBV7-6 and TRBJ2-1, reads GAGVSQSPRYKVTKRGQDVALRCDPISGHVSLYWYRQALGQGPEFLTYFNYEAQQDKSGLPNDRFSAERPEGSISTLTIQRTEQRDSAMYRCASSEGTNSYNEQFFGPGTRLTVL.

This clonotype was seen at least ten times. The chain couples TRBV6-1 to TRBJ1-1, with 8 nucleotides matching TRBD1. This CDR3 spans 16 amino acids. CDR1 and CDR2 (germline): MNHNS, SASEGT. V dropped 6 bases and J dropped 7; count of bases not matched to a gene: 16. The CDR3 nucleotides are TGTGCCAGCAGGGCATCGTGGACAGGGTCCGGATTTGAAGCTTTCTTT. It encodes CASRASWTGSGFEAFF.

This clonotype was found many times. The chain has TRBV12-3 or TRBV12-4 and TRBJ2-1; D might be TRBD1 (7 bases). The CDR3 spans 17 residues. V was cut by 5 bases and J by 4 bases, with 21 bases left in between. For the CDR3, the DNA is TGTGCCAGCAGTCCAGCGCCAGGGGGGTATTGGTACAATGAGCAGTTCTTC. This encodes CASSPAPGGYWYNEQFF.

This clonotype was counted between two and nine times. This chain uses TRBV20-1 with TRBJ2-2; D perhaps matches TRBD2 (6 bases). V was clipped by 5 bases and J by 3 bases, with 13 bases between them. CDR1 and CDR2 from the germline V gene are DFQATT and SNEGSKA (reference sequence). This CDR3 comprises 14 residues. The CDR3 is CSAPSGVHTGELFF. CDR3 in DNA: TGCAGTGCTCCCTCGGGGGTTCACACCGGGGAGCTGTTTTTT.

The J gene is TRBJ1-4, the V gene TRBV11-2; D gene unclear. This CDR3 comprises 15 residues. The ends were cut back, 0 bases at V and 6 bases at J, with 11 bases in the middle. Germline CDR1 reads SGHAT; CDR2 reads FQNNGV. This chain's CDR3 is CASSLDHGSDEKLFF. The CDR3 DNA sequence: TGTGCCAGCAGCTTAGATCACGGAAGCGATGAAAAACTGTTTTTT.

In this sample, this clonotype turned up many times. The gene calls are TRBV27 and TRBJ1-5; D gene uncertain. The CDR3 has 15 residues. The ends were cut back, 6 bases at V and 5 bases at J, with 17 bases in the middle. The germline gives CDR1 MNHEY, CDR2 SMNVEV (reference sequence). CDR3 sequence: CASSKRPGGDQPQHF. In DNA form, the CDR3 reads TGTGCCAGCAGCAAACGTCCCGGCGGGGATCAGCCCCAGCATTTT.

The chain couples TRBV6-5 to TRBJ2-5; 9 nucleotides line up with TRBD2. The CDR3 length is 14 residues. Germline assignment: CDR1 MNHEY and CDR2 SVGAGI. V lost 2 bases and J lost 4; bases outside the gene matches: 2. Here the CDR3 reads CASSYLAGIETQYF. The CDR3 DNA sequence: TGTGCCAGCAGTTACCTAGCGGGGATAGAGACCCAGTACTTC.

This clonotype occurred a few times. This chain connects TRBV5-1 to TRBJ2-4; no clear D gene. Per the germline V gene, CDR1 is SGHRS and CDR2 is YFSETQ. With 0 bases removed from V and 0 bases from J, the gap between germline ends came to 13 bases. The length of the CDR3 is 17 residues. The CDR3 here is CASSLAQTPLAKNIQYF. The CDR3 nucleotides are TGCGCCAGCAGCTTGGCACAGACACCCCTAGCCAAAAACATTCAGTACTTC.

This clonotype appeared many times. The chain carries TRBV5-1 and TRBJ2-7; 13 nucleotides agree with TRBD2. With V trimmed by 4 bases and J by 1 base, 2 bases remained unmatched. Germline assignment: CDR1 SGHRS and CDR2 YFSETQ. The CDR3 extends over 15 amino acids. CDR3 sequence: CASSTGLAGSYEQYF. The CDR3 DNA follows: TGCGCCAGCAGCACGGGACTAGCGGGATCCTACGAGCAGTACTTC.